The 31 T cell receptor beta chains below were found in one sample sequenced in a study of CD8 T cells in Susac syndrome (dated by TCRdb to between 2018 and 2021). To prepare the library, the immunoSEQ multiplex PCR assay was applied. RNA was extracted with the RNeasy kit and roughly 0.5 to 1 ug was reverse transcribed using random hexamers. The raw public data were reprocessed by TCRdb itself: fastp quality trimming at Q25, MiXCR clonotype calling, in-frame beta chains only. One record per CDR3 amino acid sequence lists the most common genes and DNA. This sample is represented by hundreds of thousands of distinct CDR3 sequences; around 83% of them were singletons. Over 0.095% of the sample belongs to the ten largest clones. Sequenced sample: CD8+ T cells from PBMCs. The receptors here all came from a human donor with multiple sclerosis.

The genes are TRBV5-1 and TRBJ1-1; D is unclear. The CDR3 has 18 amino acids. Germline CDR1 and CDR2: SGHRS and YFSETQ. V lost 0 bases to trimming and J lost 4 bases, with 22 bases between them. CDR3 sequence: CASSLAVGKRGRSTEAFF. Written as DNA, the CDR3 is TGCGCCAGCAGCTTGGCCGTCGGGAAGCGGGGTCGTAGCACTGAAGCTTTCTTT.

V gene TRBV29-1 combines with J gene TRBJ2-1; 9 positions agree with TRBD2. Germline CDR1 and CDR2: SQVTM and ANQGSEA. The V gene end was trimmed by 6 bases and the J gene end by 9 bases; junction bases not matched to a gene: 15. The length of the CDR3 is 15 residues. CDR3 loop: CSVMWIVAGEGEQFF. CDR3 nucleotide sequence: TGCAGCGTAATGTGGATAGTAGCGGGAGAGGGTGAGCAGTTCTTC.

The genes are TRBV9 and TRBJ1-2; no firm D call. CDR1 and CDR2 from the germline V gene are SGDLS and YYNGEE. There are 13 residues in the CDR3. Deletions cut 5 bases from V and 0 bases from J, with 8 bases between. CDR3 protein: CASRRAANYGYTF. In DNA, the CDR3 is TGTGCCAGCAGGCGGGCCGCTAACTATGGCTACACCTTC.

V and J are TRBV3-1 and TRBJ2-1; maybe TRBD1 (6 bases). The germline V gene encodes CDR1 LGHDT and CDR2 YNNKEL (reference sequence). V lost 1 base to trimming and J lost 2 bases, with 18 bases between them. The CDR3 spans 18 residues. The CDR3 DNA reads TGTGCCAGCAGCCAAGTTGTCAGGGGCGTATGGGCCTACAATGAGCAGTTCTTC. Amino acid sequence: CASSQVVRGVWAYNEQFF.

The DNA for the CDR3 is TGCAGTGCTAGAGTGGGGGGCGGACTAGTAGGTGAGCAGTTCTTC. It is translated as CSARVGGGLVGEQFF. The chain links TRBV20-1 to TRBJ2-1; D possibly corresponds to TRBD2 (7 bases). Per germline, CDR1 DFQATT and CDR2 SNEGSKA (reference sequence). CDR3 length: 15 amino acids. Trimming removed 1 base at V and 9 bases at J, with 19 bases between.

The rearrangement joins TRBV27 to TRBJ2-1, with D perhaps TRBD1 (5 bases). This CDR3 has 15 residues. Germline assignment: CDR1 MNHEY and CDR2 SMNVEV (reference sequence). Trimming cost V 2 bases and J 7 bases, with 15 bases left between them. For the CDR3, the DNA is TGTGCCAGCAGTTTAGGGGCTCCCTTTTTAAATGAGCAGTTCTTC. It codes for CASSLGAPFLNEQFF.

V is TRBV27 and J is TRBJ2-1, with TRBD1 identical over 8 bases. V lost 5 bases and J lost 6; bases outside the gene matches: 12. The CDR3 is made up of 16 amino acids. Germline V gene sequence: CDR1 MNHEY, CDR2 SMNVEV (reference sequence). CDR3 DNA sequence: TGTGCCAGCAGTCTCTTGGGACAGGTACGGATCAATGAGCAGTTCTTC. This codes for CASSLLGQVRINEQFF.

The chain uses TRBV7-9 and TRBJ2-7, with a tentative D call TRBD1 (6 bases). The germline V and J ends were trimmed by 5 bases and 7 bases, with 18 bases remaining between them. Germline V gene lookup returns CDR1 SEHNR and CDR2 FQNEAQ (reference sequence). The CDR3 covers 14 residues. The CDR3 sequence is CASSHYRDLGEQYF. As DNA, the CDR3 is TGTGCCAGCAGCCATTACAGGGATCTGGGGGAGCAGTACTTC. The variable domain in full, completed from reference TRBV7-9 and TRBJ2-7, reads DTGVSQNPRHKITKRGQNVTFRCDPISEHNRLYWYRQTLGQGPEFLTYFQNEAQLEKSRLLSDRFSAERPKGSFSTLEIQRTEQGDSAMYLCASSHYRDLGEQYFGPGTRLTVT.

This clonotype was found a few times. The genes are TRBV21-1 and TRBJ1-2. TRBV21-1 is a pseudogene. CDR3 size: 12 residues. CDR3 bases: TGTGCCAGCAGCAAAATGAGGGATGGCTACACCTTC. Its translation: CASSKMRDGYTF.

This clonotype has only one observation. The chain employs TRBV20-1 and TRBJ2-7, with TRBD1 matching over 9 bases. Germline CDR1 and CDR2: DFQATT and SNEGSKA (reference sequence). This CDR3 has 13 amino acids. Trimming took 4 bases from V and 0 from J; bases not matched to a gene: 1. CDR3 sequence reads: CSANRGPSYEQYF. The CDR3 DNA follows: TGCAGTGCTAACAGGGGGCCCTCCTACGAGCAGTACTTC.

This sequence joins TRBV7-6 and TRBJ2-7, with no clear D. Germline values: CDR1 SGHVS, CDR2 FNYEAQ. The CDR3 length is 15 residues. Trimming took 0 bases from V and 3 from J, leaving 12 bases between them. In DNA form, the CDR3 reads TGTGCCAGCAGCTTAGCGGAAGGGCCCAACTACGAGCAGTACTTC. As protein: CASSLAEGPNYEQYF.

This clonotype appeared a single time. Here the CDR3 DNA reads TGTGCCAGCAGCCAAGAGGCGCGAACAGTCAACTATGGCTACACCTTC. Its translation is CASSQEARTVNYGYTF. The chain employs TRBV14 and TRBJ1-2; no clear D gene. V lost 0 bases to trimming and J lost 2 bases, with 13 bases between them. The CDR3 spans 16 residues. Germline V gene sequence: CDR1 SGHDN, CDR2 FVKESK.

The chain carries TRBV19 and TRBJ1-1; D is ambiguous. This CDR3 is 14 amino acids long. Trimming left V 6 bases short and J 5 bases short, with 16 bases between. Germline values: CDR1 LNHDA, CDR2 SQIVND (reference sequence). Here the CDR3 reads CASRTQTPATEAFF. In DNA form, the CDR3 reads TGTGCCAGTAGGACACAGACTCCTGCGACTGAAGCTTTCTTT.

The CDR3 protein is CASYSIGQGALGANVLTF. DNA of the CDR3: TGTGCCAGCTACAGTATTGGACAGGGGGCGCTTGGGGCCAACGTCCTGACTTTC. V usage is TRBV2 and J usage is TRBJ2-6; TRBD1 aligns across 11 bases. Germline V gene sequence: CDR1 SNHLY, CDR2 FYNNEI. V trimming: 8 bases; J trimming: 3 bases; junction bases outside the gene matches: 12. CDR3 length equals 18 residues. The full variable domain, its missing parts supplied by reference TRBV2 and TRBJ2-6, is EPEVTQTPSHQVTQMGQEVILRCVPISNHLYFYWYRQILGQKVEFLVSFYNNEISEKSEIFDDQFSVERPDGSNFTLKIRSTKLEDSAMYFCASYSIGQGALGANVLTFGAGSRLTVL.

This clonotype has only a few counts. The genes are TRBV12-3 or TRBV12-4 and TRBJ2-1, with D unclear. The CDR3 is 11 residues long. Between the trimmed V and J ends, which lost 5 bases and 9 bases, there was a span of 8 bases. CDR3 DNA sequence: TGTGCCAGCAGTCCCCTCGGTGAGCAGTTCTTC. This codes for CASSPLGEQFF.

This chain uses TRBV18 with TRBJ1-1, with D unresolved. In germline, CDR1 is KGHSH, CDR2 LQKENI. With 3 bases removed from V and 0 bases from J, the gap between germline ends came to 11 bases. This CDR3 has 15 amino acids. The CDR3 is CASSPFPGVNTEAFF. In nucleotides, the CDR3 is TGTGCCAGCTCACCCTTCCCCGGGGTGAACACTGAAGCTTTCTTT.

The chain uses TRBV29-1 and TRBJ1-4; 8 nucleotides align to TRBD1. The trim removed 7 bases at V and 5 bases at J, leaving 3 bases unmatched. The length of the CDR3 is 12 residues. Germline lookup yields CDR1 SQVTM and CDR2 ANQGSEA. Here the CDR3 reads CSAGTGNEKLFF. DNA of the CDR3: TGCAGCGCCGGGACAGGAAATGAAAAACTGTTTTTT.

The chain carries TRBV27 and TRBJ2-5; 7 bases fit TRBD2. The trim removed 4 bases at V and 7 bases at J, leaving 12 bases unmatched. The V gene's germline CDR1 is MNHEY and CDR2 SMNVEV (reference sequence). The length of the CDR3 is 15 residues. The CDR3 loop is CASSSTVIAGATQYF. The CDR3 DNA is TGTGCCAGCAGTTCGACAGTTATAGCGGGTGCGACCCAGTACTTC.

The chain is built from TRBV9 and TRBJ1-2; D is undetermined. Trimming removed 0 bases at V and 5 bases at J, with 2 bases between. The CDR3 consists of 11 residues. Germline CDR1 is SGDLS and CDR2 is YYNGEE. In DNA, the CDR3 is TGTGCCAGCAGCGTAGCATATGGCTACACCTTC. Protein sequence: CASSVAYGYTF.

The chain uses TRBV7-9 and TRBJ2-1; tentative D call: TRBD2 (6 bases). V lost 7 bases and J lost 9, with 28 bases in between. Germline V gene sequence: CDR1 SEHNR, CDR2 FQNEAQ (reference sequence). The CDR3 runs 17 residues. The DNA for the CDR3 is TGTGCCAGCACCTATCCCGCCGACCGCGGGAATCGTGGTGAGCAGTTCTTC. Translating gives CASTYPADRGNRGEQFF. The full variable domain, rest sourced from reference TRBV7-9 and TRBJ2-1, is DTGVSQNPRHKITKRGQNVTFRCDPISEHNRLYWYRQTLGQGPEFLTYFQNEAQLEKSRLLSDRFSAERPKGSFSTLEIQRTEQGDSAMYLCASTYPADRGNRGEQFFGPGTRLTVL.

The genes are TRBV12-3 or TRBV12-4 and TRBJ1-2; D is uncertain. CDR3 size: 14 residues. V was clipped by 7 bases and J by 0 bases, with 12 bases between them. The CDR3 loop reads CASTLSGSNYGYTF. The CDR3 coding sequence is TGTGCCAGCACCCTAAGCGGTTCTAACTATGGCTACACCTTC.

The chain recombines TRBV12-3 or TRBV12-4 with TRBJ1-2; the match to TRBD1 covers 8 bases. The CDR3 extends over 14 amino acids. V was pared by 5 bases and J by 0 bases, with 2 bases of the junction left unmatched. CDR3 amino acids: CASSQGAANYGYTF. In nucleotides, the CDR3 is TGTGCCAGCAGTCAGGGGGCGGCTAACTATGGCTACACCTTC.

This clonotype was seen only a few times. The chain couples TRBV6-1 to TRBJ2-5, with TRBD2 identical over 9 bases. Germline lookup yields CDR1 MNHNS and CDR2 SASEGT. The CDR3 sequence is 15 residues long. V was pared by 5 bases and J by 1 base, with 5 bases of the junction left unmatched. Here the CDR3 DNA reads TGTGCCAGCAGTCGACCGACTAGCGGCCAAGAGACCCAGTACTTC. This translates into CASSRPTSGQETQYF.

The genes are TRBV18 and TRBJ1-6, with D unclear. V lost 3 bases to trimming and J lost 4 bases, with 13 bases between them. The CDR3 runs 16 residues. Looked up from germline, CDR1 is KGHSH and CDR2 is LQKENI. In DNA form, the CDR3 reads TGTGCCAGCTCACCGCAGAGGACGGAATATAATTCACCCCTCCACTTT. Translating gives CASSPQRTEYNSPLHF.

The chain has TRBV9 and TRBJ1-4, with 7 bases that match TRBD1. There are 16 residues in the CDR3. V gave up 4 bases and J gave up 8 bases; unmatched junction bases: 14. CDR1 is SGDLS and CDR2 is YYNGEE in the germline V gene. CDR3 residues: CASSLGGEGALEKLFF. The CDR3 nucleotides read TGTGCCAGCAGCCTGGGTGGTGAGGGGGCATTGGAAAAACTGTTTTTT.

In its sample, this clonotype was seen a few times. J is TRBJ2-3 and V is TRBV7-8; 7 bases are a match to TRBD2. Germline lookup yields CDR1 SGHVS and CDR2 FQNEAQ. This CDR3 spans 15 amino acids. The trim removed 5 bases at V and 2 bases at J, leaving 7 bases unmatched. The DNA of the CDR3 is TGTGCCAGCAGCCGAACTAGCGACCCCACAGATACGCAGTATTTT. Encoded protein: CASSRTSDPTDTQYF.

The chain links TRBV9 to TRBJ2-7, with D hard to call. V lost 0 bases to trimming and J lost 3 bases, with 13 bases between them. CDR1 SGDLS and CDR2 YYNGEE come from the germline V gene. The CDR3 length is 15 residues. CDR3: CASSVGVVGGYEQYF. The CDR3 DNA follows: TGTGCCAGCAGCGTAGGGGTCGTAGGCGGCTACGAGCAGTACTTC.

The chain combines TRBV15 with TRBJ2-1, with 13 bases identical to TRBD2. The CDR3 extends over 16 amino acids. With V trimmed by 3 bases and J by 3 bases, 2 bases remained unmatched. CDR1 and CDR2 (germline): LNHNV, YYDKDF (reference sequence). The CDR3 coding sequence is TGTGCCACCAGCAGGAGGACTAGCGGGAGCTACAATGAGCAGTTCTTC. Protein: CATSRRTSGSYNEQFF. The full variable domain, completed using reference TRBV15 and TRBJ2-1, is DAMVIQNPRYQVTQFGKPVTLSCSQTLNHNVMYWYQQKSSQAPKLLFHYYDKDFNNEADTPDNFQSRRPNTSFCFLDIRSPGLGDTAMYLCATSRRTSGSYNEQFFGPGTRLTVL.

This clonotype occurred once. This chain links TRBV9 with TRBJ1-1; no clear D gene. The CDR3 sequence is 13 residues long. The V gene's germline CDR1 is SGDLS and CDR2 YYNGEE. V gave up 0 bases and J gave up 4 bases, with 7 bases separating them. The CDR3 region has the DNA TGTGCCAGCAGCGTAGACCGGAGCACTGAAGCTTTCTTT. The encoded protein is CASSVDRSTEAFF.

This chain connects TRBV11-2 to TRBJ2-3; tentative D call: TRBD2 (6 bases). V lost 8 bases, J lost 1 base, and 13 bases lay in between. In germline, CDR1 is SGHAT, CDR2 FQNNGV. The CDR3 extends over 14 amino acids. The CDR3 loop reads CASYTGVGTDTQYF. The CDR3 DNA follows: TGTGCCAGCTATACGGGAGTAGGCACAGATACGCAGTATTTT.

The rearrangement joins TRBV4-1 to TRBJ1-1; a possible D gene is TRBD1 (6 bases). CDR3 length: 14 amino acids. CDR1 and CDR2 from the germline V gene are MGHRA and YSYEKL. The V and J ends lost 1 base and 6 bases respectively, with 12 bases between them. In DNA form, the CDR3 reads TGCGCCAGCAGCCAAGGGGCGGGGGCCGCTGAAGCTTTCTTT. Protein product: CASSQGAGAAEAFF.